The clone carrying this T cell receptor (beta chain) was counted ten times or more. Its cognate antigen is unknown. This specimen belongs to a study of T cells in Graves' hyperthyroidism and ophthalmopathy. Study findings and constraints: Separating ophthalmopathy from stable hyperthyroidism was achieved by a 13 V-J model.

The V end lost 3 bases, the J end lost 0 bases, and 9 bases lay between the germline ends. The CDR3 is 15 residues long. Germline V lookup: CDR1 MDHEN, CDR2 SYDVKM. Fresh 10 ml peripheral blood yielded PBMCs. RNA transcripts gave rise to amplified TCR beta CDR3 regions. With the HTBI primer set, the TCR CDR3 went through a first round of RT-PCR. MiXCR, applied by TCRdb to the multiplex PCR reads, yields one record per CDR3 protein. The table lists more than 500,000 distinct CDR3 sequences, under 20% of them singletons. What was sequenced was blood. The receptor was isolated from a woman younger than 45 with Graves' hyperthyroidism. This rearrangement joins TRBV28 to TRBJ2-1; D ambiguous. In nucleotides, the CDR3 is TGTGCCAGCAGTTTGGACCTGAGCTCCTACAATGAGCAGTTCTTC. Translation gives CASSLDLSSYNEQFF.